Below are 24 T cell receptor beta chains sequenced from a single sample in a study of cytomegalovirus exposure and HLA in healthy donors. PCR used 60 Vbeta primers and 13 Jbeta primers. Some clones are missing from TCRdb's copy, which holds only in-frame ones; the method was immunoSEQ multiplex PCR. The sample includes 180,000 or so clones, roughly 80% of them seen just once. The specimen was PBMCs. These receptors were obtained from a female donor in good health and CMV-seronegative.

V gene TRBV7-6 combines with J gene TRBJ1-6; D might be TRBD1 (5 bases). Germline V gene sequence: CDR1 SGHVS, CDR2 FNYEAQ. Trimming stripped 6 bases from V and 5 bases from J, with 11 bases between. The CDR3 runs to 14 residues. In DNA, the CDR3 is TGTGCCAGCAGATCAGGGTGGGATAATTCACCCCTCCACTTT. This gives the protein CASRSGWDNSPLHF.

J is TRBJ1-1 and V is TRBV2, with 9 positions matching TRBD1. CDR1 and CDR2 from the germline V gene are SNHLY and FYNNEI. The CDR3 contains 14 residues. V dropped 8 bases and J dropped 4; count of bases not matched to a gene: 8. CDR3 nucleotides: TGTGCCAGCCGTCCGACAGGGGGGACCACTGAAGCTTTCTTT. Amino acids: CASRPTGGTTEAFF.

This chain connects TRBV11-2 to TRBJ1-3; a possible D gene is TRBD1 (5 bases). CDR1 is SGHAT, CDR2 FQNNGV, per germline. The CDR3 is 15 residues long. The V and J ends lost 1 base and 2 bases respectively, with 9 bases between them. The CDR3 loop reads CASSLVAGAGNTIYF. In DNA, the CDR3 is TGTGCCAGCAGCTTAGTCGCGGGGGCTGGAAACACCATATATTTT. The entire variable domain, with the rest obtained from reference TRBV11-2 and TRBJ1-3, is as follows: EAGVAQSPRYKIIEKRQSVAFWCNPISGHATLYWYQQILGQGPKLLIQFQNNGVVDDSQLPKDRFSAERLKGVDSTLKIQPAKLEDSAVYLCASSLVAGAGNTIYFGEGSWLTVV.

A word on this clone: At one end the junction does not follow the germline gene, possibly because of a read error. The V call is TRBV5-1, the J call TRBJ2-2, with 13 bases identical to TRBD2. Germline assignment: CDR1 SGHRS and CDR2 YFSETQ. The CDR3 is 16 amino acids. CDR3 loop: CASRLRTSGGTGKLFF. CDR3 bases: TGCGCCAGCAGGTTGAGGACTAGCGGGGGAACCGGGAAGCTGTTTTTT. Full variable domain (rest looked up from reference TRBV5-1 and TRBJ2-2): KAGVTQTPRYLIKTRGQQVTLSCSPISGHRSVSWYQQTPGQGLQFLFEYFSETQRNKGNFPGRFSGRQFSNSRSEMNVSTLELGDSALYLCASRLRTSGGTGKLFFGEGSRLTVL.

The chain links TRBV14 to TRBJ2-7; 8 nucleotides match TRBD1. The CDR3 sequence is 15 residues long. Trimming took 1 base from V and 1 from J; bases not matched to a gene: 3. In germline, CDR1 is SGHDN, CDR2 FVKESK. CDR3 region: CASSQGTGMSYEQYF. CDR3 nucleotides: TGTGCCAGCAGCCAAGGGACAGGGATGTCCTACGAGCAGTACTTC. Full variable domain (outside the CDR3, taken from reference TRBV14 and TRBJ2-7): EAGVTQFPSHSVIEKGQTVTLRCDPISGHDNLYWYRRVMGKEIKFLLHFVKESKQDESGMPNNRFLAERTGGTYSTLKVQPAELEDSGVYFCASSQGTGMSYEQYFGPGTRLTVT.

This chain joins TRBV2 and TRBJ1-1, with D possibly matching TRBD1 (6 bases). In germline, CDR1 is SNHLY, CDR2 FYNNEI. V lost 8 bases to trimming and J lost 3 bases, with 16 bases between them. The length of the CDR3 is 14 residues. The CDR3 spells CASPTRGSDTEAFF. The DNA for the CDR3 is TGTGCCAGCCCAACTAGGGGGTCGGACACTGAAGCTTTCTTT.

The chain's CDR3 is CASSTSRGPADTQYF. CDR3 DNA: TGTGCCAGCAGTACATCCAGGGGGCCGGCAGATACGCAGTATTTT. V gene TRBV7-9 combines with J gene TRBJ2-3; TRBD1 aligns across 8 bases. In germline, CDR1 is SEHNR, CDR2 FQNEAQ (reference sequence). The CDR3 length is 15 residues. V shed 6 bases and J 4 bases; nucleotides not matched to a gene: 9.

The chain combines TRBV11-3 with TRBJ2-5; TRBD1 might be the D (5 bases). With 1 base removed from V and 4 bases from J, the gap between germline ends came to 19 bases. Looked up from germline, CDR1 is SGHNT and CDR2 is YENEEA. This CDR3 contains 17 residues. In DNA, the CDR3 is TGTGCCAGCAGCTTAGGCCGACAGCCCGGGTGGAGAGAGACCCAGTACTTC. Translating gives CASSLGRQPGWRETQYF.

The chain recombines TRBV7-2 with TRBJ2-7; 9 bases match TRBD2. The V segment lost 1 base and the J segment 2 bases; nucleotides outside the gene matches: 6. There are 16 residues in the CDR3. Germline lookup yields CDR1 SGHTA and CDR2 FQGNSA. In nucleotides, the CDR3 is TGTGCCAGCAGCTTAGAAGTGGGCGGGAGGGCCTACGAGCAGTACTTC. It specifies CASSLEVGGRAYEQYF.

This clone has more than one count but fewer than ten. The CDR3 sequence: CASSGRQLTPGNTIYF. The CDR3 DNA reads as TGTGCCAGCAGCGGCAGACAGCTAACTCCAGGAAACACCATATATTTT. This chain uses TRBV7-9 with TRBJ1-3; a possible D gene is TRBD1 (5 bases). Germline CDR1 reads SEHNR; CDR2 reads FQNEAQ (reference sequence). The length of the CDR3 is 16 residues. V dropped 5 bases and J dropped 4 bases, with 18 bases sitting between them.

This clone was observed a single time. The sample has other DNA sequences that encode this CDR3 too. The rearrangement joins TRBV7-3 to TRBJ2-1; TRBD2 aligns across 12 bases. CDR1 is SGHTA and CDR2 is FQGTGA in the germline V gene. The CDR3 length is 15 residues. V was clipped by 2 bases and J by 4 bases; unmatched bases: 0. CDR3 region: CASSLLAGGYNEQFF. The CDR3 DNA is TGTGCCAGCAGCTTACTAGCGGGGGGGTACAATGAGCAGTTCTTC.

This chain joins TRBV9 and TRBJ2-1, with TRBD2 matching over 7 bases. After removal of 0 bases from V and 8 bases from J, the junction contained 17 bases not matched to a gene. The CDR3 totals 18 residues. Germline loops: CDR1 SGDLS, CDR2 YYNGEE. As DNA, the CDR3 is TGTGCCAGCAGCGTAGACCCCCCAGGGACTACCTCTTGGGATGAGCAGTTCTTC. Translating gives CASSVDPPGTTSWDEQFF.

The chain couples TRBV5-1 to TRBJ2-1; 7 bases agree with TRBD2. V was clipped by 3 bases and J by 3 bases; unmatched bases: 9. Germline CDR1 reads SGHRS; CDR2 reads YFSETQ. This CDR3 has 16 amino acids. CDR3 loop: CASSSGPSGGYNEQFF. As DNA, the CDR3 is TGCGCCAGCAGCTCAGGACCTAGCGGCGGCTACAATGAGCAGTTCTTC.

This chain connects TRBV5-1 to TRBJ2-3, with 11 nucleotides matching TRBD1. The CDR3 is 17 amino acids. The germline gives CDR1 SGHRS, CDR2 YFSETQ. V lost 4 bases, J lost 2 bases, and 9 bases stayed unmatched. This CDR3 is CASSVDRDRGFTDTQYF. The CDR3 nucleotides are TGCGCCAGCAGCGTCGACCGGGACAGGGGGTTCACAGATACGCAGTATTTT.

The chain combines TRBV28 with TRBJ2-1, with 10 positions matching TRBD1. Germline V gives CDR1 MDHEN, CDR2 SYDVKM. This CDR3 has 14 residues. V shed 3 bases, J shed 10 bases, and the junction held 6 bases outside the gene matches. CDR3 amino acids: CASSLVDRGWEQFF. The CDR3 nucleotides read TGTGCCAGCAGTTTGGTGGACAGGGGGTGGGAGCAGTTCTTC.

V usage is TRBV11-2 and J usage is TRBJ2-1; 7 bases map to TRBD2. The CDR3 extends over 16 amino acids. Losses at the gene ends were 1 base for V and 1 base for J; bases not matched to a gene: 4. CDR1 and CDR2 (germline): SGHAT, FQNNGV. As DNA, the CDR3 is TGTGCCAGCAGCTTAGGCTTCGGGGGGTCCTACAATGAGCAGTTCTTC. Translation gives CASSLGFGGSYNEQFF.

This clone was seen a few times. The chain has TRBV6-5 and TRBJ2-1; tentative D call: TRBD1 (5 bases). The CDR3 spans 14 residues. Trimming cost V 0 bases and J 5 bases, with 8 bases left between them. Germline-derived CDR1 and CDR2 are MNHEY and SVGAGI. The CDR3 protein is CASSYSRRDNEQFF. CDR3 bases: TGTGCCAGCAGTTACTCGCGCAGGGACAATGAGCAGTTCTTC.

This chain connects TRBV5-5 to TRBJ2-5, with 12 bases aligning to TRBD2. With 4 bases clipped from V and 1 base from J, the junction kept 8 bases outside the gene matches. Germline CDR1 SGHKS, CDR2 YYEKEE (reference sequence). The CDR3 length is 17 residues. DNA of the CDR3: TGTGCCAGCAGCCAACCCAGGACTAGCGGGACCCAAGAGACCCAGTACTTC. Protein: CASSQPRTSGTQETQYF.

This clone was seen once. The gene calls are TRBV6-5 and TRBJ1-2; 7 bases are shared with TRBD1. This CDR3 is built from 13 residues. Trimming removed 5 bases from V and 2 bases from J; junction bases left unmatched: 2. CDR1 MNHEY and CDR2 SVGAGI come from the germline V gene. Here the CDR3 reads CASSRQGNYGYTF. CDR3 DNA: TGTGCCAGCAGTCGACAGGGCAACTATGGCTACACCTTC.

The CDR3 DNA follows: TGTGCCAGCAGTTACGGACTAGCGGGATATGCGGATTTGTACGAGCAGTACTTC. Translating it yields CASSYGLAGYADLYEQYF. The V call is TRBV5-5, the J call TRBJ2-7; 12 nucleotides agree with TRBD2. Germline assignment: CDR1 SGHKS and CDR2 YYEKEE (reference sequence). V was clipped by 5 bases and J by 4 bases; unmatched bases: 16. This CDR3 has 18 amino acids.

This chain connects TRBV6-1 to TRBJ1-2; D gene unclear. CDR3 size: 12 residues. V dropped 7 bases and J dropped 2 bases, with 8 bases sitting between them. The V gene's germline CDR1 is MNHNS and CDR2 SASEGT. The CDR3 here is CASMGPNYGYTF. The CDR3 DNA follows: TGTGCCAGCATGGGCCCCAACTATGGCTACACCTTC.

This rearrangement joins TRBV4-1 to TRBJ2-7, with 7 bases fitting TRBD2. CDR3 length equals 13 residues. V shed 4 bases and J 4 bases; nucleotides not matched to a gene: 4. CDR1 and CDR2 (germline): MGHRA, YSYEKL. The CDR3 sequence is CASSPRGEYEQYF. In DNA, the CDR3 is TGCGCCAGCAGCCCCCGGGGGGAATACGAGCAGTACTTC.

The V and J genes are TRBV10-3 and TRBJ1-2; 7 nucleotides agree with TRBD1. J was trimmed by 6 bases and V by 3 bases; bases with no gene match: 4. Germline V lookup: CDR1 ENHRY, CDR2 SYGVKD. The CDR3 is made up of 13 amino acids. The DNA of the CDR3 is TGTGCCATCAGTGAAAATACAGGGGATGGCTACACCTTC. Translating gives CAISENTGDGYTF.

The rearrangement joins TRBV7-8 to TRBJ2-1; TRBD2 matches at 9 bases. This CDR3 is 14 amino acids long. V lost 2 bases to trimming and J lost 9 bases; unmatched junction nucleotides: 5. From germline, CDR1 is SGHVS and CDR2 FQNEAQ. CDR3 nucleotide sequence: TGTGCCAGCAGCTTAATGCTAGCGGGAAGTGAGCAGTTCTTC. It encodes CASSLMLAGSEQFF. The entire variable domain, with the rest obtained from reference TRBV7-8 and TRBJ2-1, is as follows: GAGVSQSPRYKVAKRGQDVALRCDPISGHVSLFWYQQALGQGPEFLTYFQNEAQLDKSGLPSDRFFAERPEGSVSTLKIQRTQQEDSAVYLCASSLMLAGSEQFFGPGTRLTVL.